At least ten counts were recorded for the clone carrying this T cell receptor (beta chain). The CDR3 has 15 residues. Trimming removed 0 bases from V and 0 bases from J, with 9 bases in between. The germline gives CDR1 SGHRS, CDR2 YFSETQ. The sample is drawn from a study of CD8+CD57+ T cells in acquired aplastic anemia. Researchers used genomic DNA as the template to profile TCR beta VDJ and CDR3. TCRdb re-called the reads with MiXCR, one entry per CDR3 protein. This table holds a few hundred thousand distinct CDR3 sequences, under 50% found once. Previously, flow cytometry had revealed CD8+CD57+ cell expansion in the patients chosen for sequencing.

The rearrangement uses TRBV5-1 and TRBJ1-1; no definite D call. The sample consisted of sorted CD4+, CD8+, or CD8+CD57+ T cells (not recorded which) from PBMCs. The sequence was collected from a human donor with aplastic anemia. The CDR3 DNA follows: TGCGCCAGCAGCTTGGATGGTGGGGTGAACACTGAAGCTTTCTTT. Amino acid sequence: CASSLDGGVNTEAFF. The full variable domain, in which reference TRBV5-1 and TRBJ1-1 provide the parts outside the CDR3, is KAGVTQTPRYLIKTRGQQVTLSCSPISGHRSVSWYQQTPGQGLQFLFEYFSETQRNKGNFPGRFSGRQFSNSRSEMNVSTLELGDSALYLCASSLDGGVNTEAFFGQGTRLTVV.